A selection of T cell receptor beta chains follows, all from one sample in a study of spatial heterogeneity in lung cancer. TCRdb re-derived calls from the 5' RACE reads in MiXCR, one entry per CDR3 protein. The sample consists of about 92,000 distinct CDR3 sequences, approximately 12% of them appearing once. The input for sequencing was PBMCs, taken at surgery. The receptor set was obtained from a male donor with early-stage non-small cell lung cancer. The CDR3 runs from the conserved cysteine through the conserved F or W. The order of the fields is D gene, J gene, clone size, V gene, CDR3 protein, CDR3 DNA. The D gene is left open where the match is weak. Expanded clones are given a class, and other clones once, few, many or no size at all.

D: -
J: TRBJ2-5
size: few
V: TRBV20-1
CDR3: CSAIRQETQYF
DNA: TGCAGTGCTATCCGTCAAGAGACCCAGTACTTC

D: -
J: TRBJ2-1
size: many
V: TRBV7-9
CDR3: CASSPKRGSPSSYNEQFF
DNA: TGTGCCAGCAGCCCTAAAAGGGGGTCCCCCAGCTCCTACAATGAGCAGTTCTTC

D: TRBD1
J: TRBJ1-1
size: -
V: TRBV9
CDR3: CASSVVGTGFVVVF
DNA: TGTGCCAGCAGCGTAGTGGGGACAGGGTTCGTCGTCGTCTTT

D: TRBD1
J: TRBJ2-5
size: few
V: TRBV7-2
CDR3: CASSSRGQGPRETQYF
DNA: TGTGCCAGCAGCTCGCGGGGACAGGGCCCCCGAGAGACCCAGTACTTC

D: -
J: TRBJ1-5
size: few
V: TRBV7-9
CDR3: CASSSNEEPQHF
DNA: TGTGCCAGCAGCTCCAACGAGGAGCCCCAGCATTTT

D: -
J: TRBJ2-5
size: few
V: TRBV23-1
CDR3: CASTPWSKGETQYF
DNA: TGCGCCAGCACCCCCTGGTCGAAGGGCGAGACCCAGTACTTC

D: TRBD1
J: TRBJ2-7
size: few
V: TRBV4-3
CDR3: CASSQDARDRDYEQYF
DNA: TGCGCCAGCAGCCAAGATGCCCGGGACAGGGACTACGAGCAGTACTTC

D: -
J: TRBJ1-3
size: -
V: TRBV28
CDR3: CASSFRGPGNTIYF
DNA: TGTGCCAGCAGTTTCCGGGGCCCTGGAAACACCATATATTTT

D: -
J: TRBJ1-1
size: -
V: TRBV27
CDR3: CASSRRQTTEAFF
DNA: TGTGCCAGCAGCCGACGACAGACCACTGAAGCTTTCTTT

D: -
J: TRBJ1-2
size: few
V: TRBV20-1
CDR3: CSAPGTVAGGYTF
DNA: TGCAGTGCTCCCGGGACCGTAGCTGGCGGCTACACCTTC

D: -
J: TRBJ1-4
size: few
V: TRBV29-1
CDR3: CSARDLGEKLFF
DNA: TGCAGCGCCAGGGATCTAGGGGAAAAACTGTTTTTT

D: -
J: TRBJ1-5
size: -
V: TRBV27
CDR3: CASSRSQGGPQHF
DNA: TGTGCCAGCAGCCGCTCACAGGGCGGGCCCCAGCATTTT

D: TRBD2
J: TRBJ2-1
size: few
V: TRBV9
CDR3: CASSVAWTSGRLGSYNEQFF
DNA: TGTGCCAGCAGCGTAGCTTGGACTAGCGGGAGGTTAGGCTCCTACAATGAGCAGTTCTTC

D: TRBD1
J: TRBJ2-3
size: few
V: TRBV12-3/TRBV12-4
CDR3: CASSPRGQGFTDTQYF
DNA: TGTGCCAGCAGCCCACGGGGACAGGGATTCACAGATACGCAGTATTTT

D: TRBD2
J: TRBJ2-7
size: -
V: TRBV5-1
CDR3: CASSPGGAGGRYEQYF
DNA: TGCGCCAGCAGCCCGGGGGGAGCGGGAGGTCGGTACGAGCAGTACTTC

D: -
J: TRBJ2-7
size: few
V: TRBV11-2
CDR3: CASSLEPLSSYEQYF
DNA: TGTGCCAGCAGCTTAGAACCCCTCTCCTCCTACGAGCAGTACTTC

D: TRBD2
J: TRBJ2-5
size: -
V: TRBV5-1
CDR3: CASSWTSGKGETQYF
DNA: TGCGCCAGCAGCTGGACTAGCGGGAAAGGAGAGACCCAGTACTTC